This paragraph covers one TCR beta chain sequence. No antigen is known for it. Trimming removed 5 bases at V and 3 bases at J, with 14 bases between. CDR3 length equals 15 residues. CDR1 MNHEY and CDR2 SMNVEV come from the germline V gene (reference sequence). The PCR ran on 60 Vbeta and 13 Jbeta primers. Clones were sequenced by immunoSEQ multiplex PCR, and TCRdb holds only the in-frame ones, with some missing. The sample's table shows 150,000 to 200,000 clones. This sample is drawn from a study of cytomegalovirus exposure and HLA in healthy donors. Study-level findings and limits: Earlier analysis looked at TCR beta V segments, and most were productive about 87% or about 30% of the time. According to the study, roughly 160 TCR beta chains were cytomegalovirus-associated. TCR beta chains associated with HLA were, in a later analysis, more clonally expanded than equally common others.

Sequenced material: PBMCs. The chain is built from TRBV27 and TRBJ2-1; D is uncertain. The sequence was obtained from a boy younger than 18 in good health and CMV-seronegative. Here the CDR3 reads CASSPPPDFYNEQFF. In DNA form, the CDR3 reads TGTGCCAGCAGTCCCCCCCCAGACTTCTACAATGAGCAGTTCTTC.